A selection of T cell receptor beta chains follows, all from one sample in a study of T cells in Graves' hyperthyroidism and ophthalmopathy. TCRdb ran MiXCR on the multiplex PCR reads and lists one entry per CDR3 protein. The table includes approximately 500,000 distinct CDR3 sequences, about half detected once. Sequenced: peripheral blood or thyroid tissue (not recorded which). The source of these receptors is a woman aged 18-29 years with Graves' hyperthyroidism. The CDR3 runs from the conserved cysteine through the conserved F or W. D genes are given only for firm matches. Part of the rows lack a size; the others show once, few, many or a class for expanded clones.

TRBV5-1,TRBJ2-5,many,TRBD1,CASTPTGIETQYF,TGCGCCAGCACCCCGACAGGGATAGAGACCCAGTACTTC
TRBV20-1,TRBJ2-5,NA,TRBD2,CSARVAGGRAGQETQYF,TGCAGTGCTAGAGTCGCGGGCGGGAGGGCAGGGCAAGAGACCCAGTACTTC
TRBV7-8,TRBJ2-7,NA,NA,CASSLARRGHYEQYF,TGTGCCAGCAGCTTAGCAAGGAGAGGACACTACGAGCAGTACTTC
TRBV20-1,TRBJ1-1,NA,TRBD1,CSASIQGASTEAFF,TGCAGTGCTAGTATCCAGGGGGCTAGCACTGAAGCTTTCTTT
TRBV15,TRBJ1-5,NA,TRBD1,CATSRTGAIQPQHF,TGTGCCACCAGCAGGACAGGGGCCATTCAGCCCCAGCATTTT
TRBV7-2,TRBJ2-5,many,NA,CASSLHGGQETQYF,TGTGCCAGCAGCTTACACGGGGGACAAGAGACCCAGTACTTC
TRBV20-1,TRBJ2-7,many,NA,CSARDTPGGFEQYF,TGCAGTGCTAGAGATACCCCGGGGGGCTTCGAGCAGTACTTC
TRBV20-1,TRBJ2-4,few,NA,CSARGRAKNIQYF,TGCAGTGCTAGAGGGCGGGCCAAAAACATTCAGTACTTC
TRBV13,TRBJ1-4,NA,TRBD1,CASSDRDRGKLGEKLFF,TGTGCCAGCAGCGACCGGGACAGGGGAAAACTCGGTGAAAAACTGTTTTTT
TRBV20-1,TRBJ2-5,NA,NA,CSARGPLETQYF,TGCAGTGCTAGAGGGCCATTGGAGACCCAGTACTTC
TRBV29-1,TRBJ2-6,NA,NA,CSVEDGANVLTF,TGCAGCGTTGAAGATGGGGCCAACGTCCTGACTTTC
TRBV13,TRBJ2-5,many,NA,CASSQLGREETQYF,TGTGCCAGCAGCCAACTCGGAAGGGAAGAGACCCAGTACTTC
TRBV2,TRBJ2-5,NA,NA,CASSWDGETQYF,TGTGCCAGCAGTTGGGACGGGGAGACCCAGTACTTC
TRBV5-1,TRBJ2-5,many,NA,CASSDGTSRETQYF,TGCGCCAGCAGCGACGGGACAAGTAGAGAGACCCAGTACTTC
TRBV9,TRBJ1-1,few,TRBD1,CASSVAGNRGAEAFF,TGTGCCAGCAGCGTAGCAGGAAACAGGGGGGCTGAAGCTTTCTTT
TRBV5-6,TRBJ1-3,NA,NA,CASSQDRFPGNTIYF,TGTGCCAGCAGCCAAGATCGGTTCCCTGGAAACACCATATATTTT
TRBV7-2,TRBJ2-7,many,TRBD2,CASSLAILAGVYEQYF,TGTGCCAGCAGCTTAGCGATACTAGCGGGAGTATACGAGCAGTACTTC
TRBV7-2,TRBJ1-1,many,NA,CASSLQGLGNTEAFF,TGTGCCAGCAGCTTACAGGGGCTAGGGAACACTGAAGCTTTCTTT
TRBV10-3,TRBJ1-6,NA,NA,CAVSEEGRHLHF,TGTGCCGTCAGTGAGGAGGGCCGACACCTCCACTTT
TRBV7-2,TRBJ1-2,NA,TRBD1,CASAPGDSRREGYTF,TGTGCCAGCGCCCCTGGGGACAGCCGGCGGGAAGGCTACACCTTC
TRBV4-1,TRBJ2-2,NA,NA,CASSQEGPRRAPDTGELFF,TGCGCCAGCAGCCAAGAAGGGCCCCGGAGGGCGCCAGACACCGGGGAGCTGTTTTTT
TRBV3-1,TRBJ1-1,NA,NA,CASSRGGGVNTEAFF,TGTGCCAGCAGCCGGGGCGGTGGGGTGAACACTGAAGCTTTCTTT
TRBV7-9,TRBJ2-7,many,TRBD1,CASSPIWDSYEQYF,TGTGCCAGCAGCCCGATATGGGACAGCTACGAGCAGTACTTC
TRBV29-1,TRBJ1-4,once,NA,CSSLQKTNEKLFF,TGCAGCTCCCTACAGAAAACTAATGAAAAACTGTTTTTT
TRBV12-5,TRBJ2-3,NA,NA,CASTLSATSTDTQYF,TGTGCCAGCACCCTTTCGGCCACTAGCACAGATACGCAGTATTTT
TRBV15,TRBJ2-1,NA,TRBD2,CATSKGLASSYNEQFF,TGTGCCACCAGCAAGGGACTAGCTAGCTCCTACAATGAGCAGTTCTTC
TRBV6-5,TRBJ1-1,many,NA,CASSYSLDTEAFF,TGTGCCAGCAGTTACAGCCTGGACACTGAAGCTTTCTTT
TRBV2,TRBJ1-6,NA,NA,CASSFRRGGSPLHF,TGTGCCAGCAGTTTCCGACGGGGGGGATCCCCCCTCCACTTT
TRBV11-2,TRBJ1-1,NA,NA,CASTNRVTEAFF,TGTGCCAGCACCAACAGGGTAACTGAAGCTTTCTTT
TRBV20-1,TRBJ2-7,many,TRBD2,CSRLAGGLSYEQYF,TGCAGTCGACTAGCGGGAGGTCTCTCCTACGAGCAGTACTTC
TRBV29-1,TRBJ2-7,few,NA,CSVAARETVYEQYF,TGCAGCGTCGCGGCAAGGGAGACGGTGTACGAGCAGTACTTC
TRBV19,TRBJ2-7,many,TRBD2,CASSTLPGLAGEHEQYF,TGTGCCAGTAGTACGTTACCGGGACTAGCGGGAGAACACGAGCAGTACTTC
TRBV6-8,TRBJ1-4,few,NA,CASTGPTNRTGPKEKLFF,TGTGCCAGCACCGGACCCACGAACAGGACCGGACCTAAGGAAAAACTGTTTTTT
TRBV7-9,TRBJ1-2,few,NA,CASSPPWGDGYTF,TGTGCCAGCAGTCCTCCTTGGGGGGACGGCTACACCTTC
TRBV7-9,TRBJ2-3,few,TRBD2,CASSSELAKTDTQYF,TGTGCCAGCAGCTCAGAACTAGCGAAGACAGATACGCAGTATTTT
TRBV5-1,TRBJ2-7,many,TRBD2,CASSSFTSGRDEQYF,TGCGCCAGCAGCTCCTTTACTAGCGGGAGGGACGAGCAGTACTTC
TRBV7-8,TRBJ2-5,NA,TRBD2,CASSRPGLASYF,TGTGCCAGCAGCCGACCCGGACTAGCGTCGTACTTC
TRBV30,TRBJ2-7,few,TRBD2,CAWSVRWEGREQYF,TGTGCCTGGAGTGTAAGGTGGGAGGGCCGCGAGCAGTACTTC
TRBV2,TRBJ1-5,NA,TRBD1,CASSEARQGNMSQHF,TGTGCCAGCAGTGAAGCGAGACAGGGTAATATGTCCCAGCATTTT
TRBV29-1,TRBJ2-7,NA,TRBD1,CAWSAPWDRGDEQHF,TGTGCCTGGAGTGCTCCCTGGGACAGGGGGGACGAGCAGCACTTC
TRBV12-3/TRBV12-4,TRBJ1-2,NA,TRBD1,CASSFRGQGAFDGYTF,TGTGCCAGCAGTTTCAGGGGACAGGGGGCTTTTGATGGCTACACCTTC